This T cell receptor beta chain emerged from a study of blood T cell repertoires in COVID-19. Study as a whole: From the United States, Italy and Spain came samples of acute and convalescent COVID-19.

TCRdb's table, derived via immunoSEQ multiplex PCR, lists solely in-frame clones and lacks some. The sample holds 65,000 to 70,000 clones, approximately 86% seen once. V was clipped by 2 bases and J by 4 bases, with 18 bases between them. This CDR3 is built from 16 residues. Germline lookup yields CDR1 SNHLY and CDR2 FYNNEI. The chain carries TRBV2 and TRBJ2-7, with D possibly matching TRBD2 (6 bases). The origin of this receptor is a woman aged 60-70 years with acute or convalescent COVID-19. Sequencing was carried out using peripheral blood. This chain's CDR3 is CASSEPGGPPLYEQYF. CDR3 DNA sequence: TGTGCCAGCAGTGAACCCGGGGGACCCCCTCTGTACGAGCAGTACTTC.